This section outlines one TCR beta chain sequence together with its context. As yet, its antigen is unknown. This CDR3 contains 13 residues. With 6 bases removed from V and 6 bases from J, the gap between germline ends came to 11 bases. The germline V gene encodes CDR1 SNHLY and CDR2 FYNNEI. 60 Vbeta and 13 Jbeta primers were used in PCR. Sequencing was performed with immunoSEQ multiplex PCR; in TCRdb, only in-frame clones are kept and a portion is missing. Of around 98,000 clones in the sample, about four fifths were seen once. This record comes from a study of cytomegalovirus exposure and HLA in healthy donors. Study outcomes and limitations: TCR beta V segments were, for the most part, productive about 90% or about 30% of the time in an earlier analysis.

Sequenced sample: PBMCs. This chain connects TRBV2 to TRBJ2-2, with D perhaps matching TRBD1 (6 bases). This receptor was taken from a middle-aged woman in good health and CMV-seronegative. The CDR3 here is CASRPGTSGELFF. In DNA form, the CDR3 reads TGTGCCAGCAGACCCGGGACATCCGGGGAGCTGTTTTTT.